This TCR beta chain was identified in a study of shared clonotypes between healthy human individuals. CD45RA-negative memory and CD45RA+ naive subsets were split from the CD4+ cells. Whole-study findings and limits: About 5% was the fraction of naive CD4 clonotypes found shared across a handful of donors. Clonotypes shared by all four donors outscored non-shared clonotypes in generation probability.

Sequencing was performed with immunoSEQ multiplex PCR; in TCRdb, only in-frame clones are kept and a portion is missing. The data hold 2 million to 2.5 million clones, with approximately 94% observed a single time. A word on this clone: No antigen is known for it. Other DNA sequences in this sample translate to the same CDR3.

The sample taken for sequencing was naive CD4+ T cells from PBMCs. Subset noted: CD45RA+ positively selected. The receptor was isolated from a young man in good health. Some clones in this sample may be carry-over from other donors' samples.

CDR3 protein: CASSLVPGNTEAFF. CDR3 in DNA: TGCGCCAGCAGCTTGGTCCCAGGGAACACTGAAGCTTTCTTT. The chain joins TRBV5-1 to TRBJ1-1; D call uncertain. CDR3 length equals 14 residues. Germline-derived CDR1 and CDR2 are SGHRS and YFSETQ. Trimming took off 0 bases at V and 1 base at J, with 7 bases between the two ends.